The next 6 T cell receptor beta chains were all read from a single sample in a study of blood T cells in healthy people across ages. It was with a sample-barcoded 5' primer and a J-beta primer mix that a second PCR of about 7 to 12 cycles was run. MiXCR was run by TCRdb on the 5' RACE reads, yielding one entry per CDR3 protein. The data show around 1,800,000 distinct CDR3 sequences, about two fifths seen once. The sample comprised blood. The receptors here all came from a human donor in good health.

A remark on this clonotype: At one end, the junction sequence differs from germline, possibly due to a read error. The V and J genes are TRBV5-5 and TRBJ1-2; tentatively, D is TRBD1 (6 bases). The CDR3 sequence is 15 residues long. Germline V gives CDR1 SGHKS, CDR2 YYEKEE (reference sequence). CDR3 bases: TGTGCCAACAGCTTCCAGGACAGTAATAACCATGGCTACACCTTC. Encoded protein: CANSFQDSNNHGYTF.

CDR3 sequence reads: CASSWRLAGVKDTQYF. The CDR3 nucleotides are TGTGCCAGCAGTTGGAGACTAGCGGGGGTGAAAGATACGCAGTATTTT. The chain links TRBV27 to TRBJ2-3; the match to TRBD2 covers 12 bases. The CDR3 has 16 residues. The V gene end was trimmed by 4 bases and the J gene end by 5 bases; junction bases not matched to a gene: 7. Per the germline V gene, CDR1 is MNHEY and CDR2 is SMNVEV (reference sequence).

A few counts support this clonotype. The CDR3 nucleotides are TGCAGTGCTAGAGATAGGAGTTCCTATGGCTACACCTTC. Its protein product is CSARDRSSYGYTF. This chain joins TRBV20-1 and TRBJ1-2, with D hard to call. The CDR3 has 13 amino acids. The germline CDR1 and CDR2 sequences are DFQATT and SNEGSKA (reference sequence). Between the trimmed V and J ends, which lost 0 bases and 4 bases, there was a span of 9 bases.

The sample holds a few counts of this clonotype. The J gene is TRBJ2-4, the V gene TRBV7-2; the D gene is possibly TRBD2 (5 bases). Germline lookup yields CDR1 SGHTA and CDR2 FQGNSA. The CDR3 runs 13 residues. The V gene lost 5 bases and the J gene lost 15 bases, with 20 bases spanning the gap. CDR3 bases: TGTGCCAGCAGCCAACTAGAGGCCGGGGAGCTGTACTTC. This encodes CASSQLEAGELYF.

The chain joins TRBV5-1 to TRBJ1-4; D may be TRBD1 (5 bases). The CDR3 length is 15 residues. Germline CDR1 reads SGHRS; CDR2 reads YFSETQ. Trimming took 0 bases from V and 8 from J, leaving 14 bases between them. CDR3 protein: CASSLDGRVREKLFF. The CDR3 DNA is TGCGCCAGCAGCTTGGACGGCAGGGTTAGAGAAAAACTGTTTTTT.

The chain is built from TRBV20-1 and TRBJ2-7; 7 positions agree with TRBD1. CDR3 size: 15 residues. The germline CDR1 and CDR2 sequences are DFQATT and SNEGSKA (reference sequence). V gave up 1 base and J gave up 2 bases; unmatched junction bases: 8. The DNA for the CDR3 is TGCAGTGCTAGAGGGCCGGGACAGAATCCCTACGAGCAGTACTTC. Amino acid sequence: CSARGPGQNPYEQYF.